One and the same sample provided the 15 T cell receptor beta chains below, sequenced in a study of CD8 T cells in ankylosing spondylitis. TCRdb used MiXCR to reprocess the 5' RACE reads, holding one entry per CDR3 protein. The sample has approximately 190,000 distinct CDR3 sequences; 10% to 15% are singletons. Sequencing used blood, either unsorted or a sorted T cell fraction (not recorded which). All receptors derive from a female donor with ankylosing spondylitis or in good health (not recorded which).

The DNA of the CDR3 is TGTGCCAGTAGTCCGCTGCTAGCGGGAGGGCCTGCAGATACGCAGTATTTT. It yields the protein CASSPLLAGGPADTQYF. The genes are TRBV19 and TRBJ2-3, with 12 bases that match TRBD2. Germline-derived CDR1 and CDR2 are LNHDA and SQIVND (reference sequence). The trim removed 5 bases at V and 4 bases at J, leaving 10 bases unmatched. This CDR3 contains 17 residues.

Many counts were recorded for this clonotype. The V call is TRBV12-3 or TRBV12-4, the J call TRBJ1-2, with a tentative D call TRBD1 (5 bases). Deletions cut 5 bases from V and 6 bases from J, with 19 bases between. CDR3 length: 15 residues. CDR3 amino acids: CASSTDGQGTHGYTF. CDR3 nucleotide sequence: TGTGCCAGCAGTACCGACGGTCAGGGCACGCATGGCTACACCTTC.

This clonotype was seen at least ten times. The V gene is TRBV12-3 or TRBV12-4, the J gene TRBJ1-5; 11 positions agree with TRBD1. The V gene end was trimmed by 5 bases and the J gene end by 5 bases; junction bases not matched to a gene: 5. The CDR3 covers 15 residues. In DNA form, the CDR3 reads TGTGCCAGCAGTGGGACAGGGGGTCAATATCAGCCCCAGCATTTT. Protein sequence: CASSGTGGQYQPQHF.

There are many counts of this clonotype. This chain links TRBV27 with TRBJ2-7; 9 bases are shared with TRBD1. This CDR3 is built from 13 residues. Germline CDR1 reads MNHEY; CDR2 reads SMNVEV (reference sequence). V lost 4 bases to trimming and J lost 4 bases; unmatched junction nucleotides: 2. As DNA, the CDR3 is TGTGCCAGCAGTTGGGACAGGGCTTACGAGCAGTACTTC. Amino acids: CASSWDRAYEQYF.

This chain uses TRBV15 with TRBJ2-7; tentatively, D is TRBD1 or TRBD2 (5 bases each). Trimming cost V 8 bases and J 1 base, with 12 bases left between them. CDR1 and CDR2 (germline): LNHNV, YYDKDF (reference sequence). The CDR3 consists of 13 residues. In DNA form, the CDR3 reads TGTGCCACCCGAGGGTCAGGGTCCTACGAGCAGTACTTC. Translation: CATRGSGSYEQYF.

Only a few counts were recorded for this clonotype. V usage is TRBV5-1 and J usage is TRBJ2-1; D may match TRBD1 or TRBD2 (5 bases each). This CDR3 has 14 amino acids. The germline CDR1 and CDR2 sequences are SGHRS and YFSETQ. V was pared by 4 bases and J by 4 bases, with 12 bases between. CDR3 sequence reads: CASSGRQLYNEQFF. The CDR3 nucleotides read TGCGCCAGCAGCGGGAGACAGTTATACAATGAGCAGTTCTTC. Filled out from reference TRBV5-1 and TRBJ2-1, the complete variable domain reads KAGVTQTPRYLIKTRGQQVTLSCSPISGHRSVSWYQQTPGQGLQFLFEYFSETQRNKGNFPGRFSGRQFSNSRSEMNVSTLELGDSALYLCASSGRQLYNEQFFGPGTRLTVL.

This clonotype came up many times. The CDR3 DNA reads TGCAGCGTTGGGTGGACACTAGTTTACAATGAGCAGTTCTTC. Residues: CSVGWTLVYNEQFF. The chain links TRBV29-1 to TRBJ2-1, with D perhaps TRBD1 or TRBD2 (5 bases each). Germline CDR1 SQVTM, CDR2 ANQGSEA. CDR3 length: 14 residues. Trimming left V 4 bases short and J 4 bases short, with 14 bases between.

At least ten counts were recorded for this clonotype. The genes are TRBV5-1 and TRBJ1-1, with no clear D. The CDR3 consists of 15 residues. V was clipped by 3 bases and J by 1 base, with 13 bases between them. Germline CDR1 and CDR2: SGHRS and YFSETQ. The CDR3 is CASSSAWTGNTEAFF. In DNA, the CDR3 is TGCGCCAGCAGCTCCGCCTGGACGGGGAACACTGAAGCTTTCTTT.

The CDR3 loop is CASSLASGGRVSVGELFF. In nucleotides, the CDR3 is TGTGCCAGCAGCTTAGCGTCGGGGGGGAGGGTCAGTGTCGGGGAGCTGTTTTTT. The J gene is TRBJ2-2, the V gene TRBV7-8, with TRBD2 matching over 8 bases. This CDR3 has 18 amino acids. Germline V gene data show CDR1 as SGHVS and CDR2 as FQNEAQ. With 0 bases clipped from V and 7 bases from J, the junction kept 13 bases outside the gene matches.

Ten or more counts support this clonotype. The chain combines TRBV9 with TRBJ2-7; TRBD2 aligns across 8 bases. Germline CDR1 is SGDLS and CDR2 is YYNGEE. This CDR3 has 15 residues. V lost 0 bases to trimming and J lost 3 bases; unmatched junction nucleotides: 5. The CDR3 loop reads CASSVGSSGLYEQYF. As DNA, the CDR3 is TGTGCCAGCAGCGTAGGGTCTAGCGGGCTCTACGAGCAGTACTTC.

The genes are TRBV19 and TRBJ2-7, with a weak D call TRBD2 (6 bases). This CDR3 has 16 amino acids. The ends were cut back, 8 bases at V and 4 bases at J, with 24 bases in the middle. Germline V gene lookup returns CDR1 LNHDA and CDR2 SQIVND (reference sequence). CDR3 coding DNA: TGTGCCAGTGCTCCGGCGGAGGGCCGAAAGCAATACGAGCAGTACTTC. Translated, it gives CASAPAEGRKQYEQYF. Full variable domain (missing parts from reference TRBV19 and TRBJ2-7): DGGITQSPKYLFRKEGQNVTLSCEQNLNHDAMYWYRQDPGQGLRLIYYSQIVNDFQKGDIAEGYSVSREKKESFPLTVTSAQKNPTAFYLCASAPAEGRKQYEQYFGPGTRLTVT.

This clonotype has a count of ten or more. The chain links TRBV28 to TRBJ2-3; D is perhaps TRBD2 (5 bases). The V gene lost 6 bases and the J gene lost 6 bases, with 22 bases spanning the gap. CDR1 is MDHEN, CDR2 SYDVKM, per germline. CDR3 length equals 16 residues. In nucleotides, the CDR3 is TGTGCCAGCAGCTATATGACGTGGAGGTTGCGGGATACGCAGTATTTT. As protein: CASSYMTWRLRDTQYF.

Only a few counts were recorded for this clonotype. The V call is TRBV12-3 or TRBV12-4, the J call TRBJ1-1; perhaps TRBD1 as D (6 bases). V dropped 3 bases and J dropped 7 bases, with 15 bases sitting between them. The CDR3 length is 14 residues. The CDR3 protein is CASSLRQGWDEAFF. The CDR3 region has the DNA TGTGCCAGCAGTTTGAGGCAGGGGTGGGATGAAGCTTTCTTT.

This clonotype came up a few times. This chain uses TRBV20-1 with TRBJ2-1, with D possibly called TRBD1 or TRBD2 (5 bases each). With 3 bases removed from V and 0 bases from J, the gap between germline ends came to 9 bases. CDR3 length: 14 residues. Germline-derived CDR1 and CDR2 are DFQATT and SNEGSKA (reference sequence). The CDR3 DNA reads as TGCAGTGCTAGCGGGACCAGCTCCTACAATGAGCAGTTCTTC. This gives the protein CSASGTSSYNEQFF.

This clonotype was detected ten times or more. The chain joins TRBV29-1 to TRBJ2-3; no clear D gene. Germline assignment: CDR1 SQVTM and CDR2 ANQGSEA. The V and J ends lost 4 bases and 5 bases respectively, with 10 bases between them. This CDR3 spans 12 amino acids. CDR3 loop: CSVVWQLDTQYF. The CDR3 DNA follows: TGCAGCGTTGTATGGCAGTTAGATACGCAGTATTTT.